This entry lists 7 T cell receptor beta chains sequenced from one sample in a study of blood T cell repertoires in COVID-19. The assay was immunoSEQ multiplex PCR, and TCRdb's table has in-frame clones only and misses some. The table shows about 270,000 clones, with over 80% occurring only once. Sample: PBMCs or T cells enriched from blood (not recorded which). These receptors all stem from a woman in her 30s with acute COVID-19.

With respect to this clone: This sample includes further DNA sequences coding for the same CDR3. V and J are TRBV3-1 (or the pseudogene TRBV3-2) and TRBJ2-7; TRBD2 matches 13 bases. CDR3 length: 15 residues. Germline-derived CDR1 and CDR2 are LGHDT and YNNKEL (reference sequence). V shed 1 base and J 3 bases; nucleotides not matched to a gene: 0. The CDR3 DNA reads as TGTGCCAGCAGCCAAGGACTAGCGGGAGGCTACGAGCAGTACTTC. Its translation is CASSQGLAGGYEQYF.

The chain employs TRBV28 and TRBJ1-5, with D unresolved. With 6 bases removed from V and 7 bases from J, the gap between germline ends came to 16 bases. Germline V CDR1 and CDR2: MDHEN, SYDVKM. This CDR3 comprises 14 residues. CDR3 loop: CASSPPRVGQPQHF. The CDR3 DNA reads TGTGCCAGCAGCCCTCCGAGGGTGGGGCAGCCCCAGCATTTT.

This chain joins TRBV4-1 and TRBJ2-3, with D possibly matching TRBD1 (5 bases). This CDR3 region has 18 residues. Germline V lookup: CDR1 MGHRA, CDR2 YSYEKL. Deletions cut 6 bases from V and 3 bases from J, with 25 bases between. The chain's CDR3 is CASSTGWGLGISTDTQYF. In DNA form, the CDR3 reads TGCGCCAGCAGTACTGGGTGGGGCTTAGGGATAAGTACAGATACGCAGTATTTT.

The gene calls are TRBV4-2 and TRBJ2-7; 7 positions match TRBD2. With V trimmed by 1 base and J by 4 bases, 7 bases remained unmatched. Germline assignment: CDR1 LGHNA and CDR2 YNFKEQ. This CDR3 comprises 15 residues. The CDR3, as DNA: TGTGCCAGCAGCCAAGTAGAGGGAGGGTTGTACGAGCAGTACTTC. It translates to CASSQVEGGLYEQYF.

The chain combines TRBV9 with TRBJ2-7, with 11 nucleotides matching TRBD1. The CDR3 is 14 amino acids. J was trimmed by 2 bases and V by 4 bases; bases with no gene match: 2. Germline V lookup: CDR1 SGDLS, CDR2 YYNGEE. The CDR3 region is CASSPDRGPYEQYF. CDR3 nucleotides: TGTGCCAGCAGCCCGGACAGGGGGCCCTACGAGCAGTACTTC.

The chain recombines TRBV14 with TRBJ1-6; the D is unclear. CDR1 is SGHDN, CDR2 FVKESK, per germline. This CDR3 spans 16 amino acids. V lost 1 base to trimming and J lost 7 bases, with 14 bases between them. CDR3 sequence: CASSQVGYSPNSPLHF. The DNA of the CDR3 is TGTGCCAGCAGCCAAGTGGGTTACAGTCCGAATTCACCCCTCCACTTT.

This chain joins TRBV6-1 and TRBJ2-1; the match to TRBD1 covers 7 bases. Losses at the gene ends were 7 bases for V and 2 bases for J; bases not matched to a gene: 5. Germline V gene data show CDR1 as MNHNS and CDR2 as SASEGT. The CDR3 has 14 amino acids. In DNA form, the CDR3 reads TGTGCCAGCACATTGACAGGGACCTACAATGAGCAGTTCTTC. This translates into CASTLTGTYNEQFF.